The present TCR beta chain was sequenced within a study of PD-1 blockade in mismatch repair-deficient tumors. The repertoire was sequenced with immunoSEQ multiplex PCR; TCRdb's copy has only in-frame clones and lacks some. In the table there are around 33,000 clones, less than 90% of which are singletons. TCR sequencing covered a few patients who responded to pembrolizumab. This CDR3 contains 17 residues. V trimming: 0 bases; J trimming: 5 bases; junction bases outside the gene matches: 11. The germline CDR1 and CDR2 sequences are SGHRS and YFSETQ. This chain links TRBV5-1 with TRBJ2-3, with 8 nucleotides matching TRBD1. Sequenced material: PBMCs, taken approximately 6 weeks after starting pembrolizumab. This sequence was found in an adult with mismatch repair-deficient cancer. The CDR3 sequence: CASSLVLGGQAKDTQYF. The CDR3 nucleotides read TGCGCCAGCAGCTTGGTATTAGGGGGACAGGCAAAAGATACGCAGTATTTT.